These T cell receptor beta chains were read from a single sample in a study of blood T cell repertoires in COVID-19. Repertoires were generated with immunoSEQ multiplex PCR, while TCRdb's copy carries only in-frame clones and drops some. The sample has 3,500 to 4,000 clones; more than 70% are singletons. Sequencing was carried out using peripheral blood. The receptors stem from a woman aged 70-85 years with active COVID-19. Both conserved end residues are part of each CDR3. Fields, in order: D gene, J gene, V gene, clone size, CDR3 DNA, CDR3 protein. D genes are given only for firm matches. Size tells how often a clone was seen (once, few, many) or the class of an expanded clone, and some rows leave it out.

d_call: .; j_call: TRBJ2-3; v_call: TRBV7-8; clone_size: .; cdr3_nt: TGTGCCAGCAGCCGCCGGGACATAGATACGCAGTATTTT; cdr3_aa: CASSRRDIDTQYF
d_call: TRBD1; j_call: TRBJ2-3; v_call: TRBV6-5; clone_size: .; cdr3_nt: TGTGCCAGCAGCTTGACAGGGGGCATCGATACGCAGTATTTT; cdr3_aa: CASSLTGGIDTQYF
d_call: TRBD2; j_call: TRBJ2-3; v_call: TRBV5-6; clone_size: .; cdr3_nt: TGTGCCAGCAGCTTGGGTCGGGGGGACCGCACAGATACGCAGTATTTT; cdr3_aa: CASSLGRGDRTDTQYF
d_call: .; j_call: TRBJ2-2; v_call: TRBV24-1; clone_size: .; cdr3_nt: TGTGCCACCAGTAAAGCCGCGAACACCGGGGAGCTGTTTTTT; cdr3_aa: CATSKAANTGELFF
d_call: TRBD2; j_call: TRBJ2-5; v_call: TRBV7-8; clone_size: .; cdr3_nt: TGTGCCAGCAGCATGCATGGGCGGGGGTCAACCCGGGGATTTGAGACCCAGTACTTC; cdr3_aa: CASSMHGRGSTRGFETQYF
d_call: TRBD1; j_call: TRBJ1-5; v_call: TRBV19; clone_size: .; cdr3_nt: TGTGCCAGTAGACAGGACAGGGGGAAATCCTCAGGTAGCAATCAGCCCCAGCATTTT; cdr3_aa: CASRQDRGKSSGSNQPQHF
d_call: .; j_call: TRBJ2-2; v_call: TRBV24-1; clone_size: .; cdr3_nt: TGTGCCACCAGTGGTACGAGGGACACCGGGGAGCTGTTTTTT; cdr3_aa: CATSGTRDTGELFF
d_call: TRBD1; j_call: TRBJ1-5; v_call: TRBV30; clone_size: .; cdr3_nt: TGTGCCTGGAGTTACAGGGACAGGAGCAATCAGCCCCAGCATTTT; cdr3_aa: CAWSYRDRSNQPQHF
d_call: .; j_call: TRBJ1-2; v_call: TRBV7-9; clone_size: .; cdr3_nt: TGTGCCAGCAGCTTTAACGTGCGGGGCTACACCTTC; cdr3_aa: CASSFNVRGYTF
d_call: TRBD2; j_call: TRBJ2-1; v_call: TRBV12-3/TRBV12-4; clone_size: once; cdr3_nt: TGTGCCAGCAGTTTAATTCGCGGGGGAGCAATCTTC; cdr3_aa: CASSLIRGGAIF
d_call: .; j_call: TRBJ1-2; v_call: TRBV2; clone_size: .; cdr3_nt: TGTGCCAGCAGTGAAGCGCTAGCCAGGCCCGCCGGGGGCTACACCTTC; cdr3_aa: CASSEALARPAGGYTF
d_call: TRBD1; j_call: TRBJ1-6; v_call: TRBV9; clone_size: .; cdr3_nt: TGTGCCAGCAGCGTGACAGGGGAAACGTCACCCCTCCACTTT; cdr3_aa: CASSVTGETSPLHF
d_call: TRBD2; j_call: TRBJ2-2; v_call: TRBV5-1; clone_size: .; cdr3_nt: TGCGCCAGCAGCGGGACTAGCGGGGGGGCCCCCGGGGAGCTGTTTTTT; cdr3_aa: CASSGTSGGAPGELFF
d_call: .; j_call: TRBJ1-1; v_call: TRBV4-1; clone_size: .; cdr3_nt: TGCGCCAGCAGCCAAGGGGCCTTGAACACTGAAGCTTTCTTT; cdr3_aa: CASSQGALNTEAFF
d_call: TRBD1; j_call: TRBJ1-2; v_call: TRBV19; clone_size: .; cdr3_nt: TGTGCCAGTAGGGACAGGGGAAGGTCGGATGGCTACACCTTC; cdr3_aa: CASRDRGRSDGYTF
d_call: TRBD1; j_call: TRBJ1-1; v_call: TRBV4-2; clone_size: .; cdr3_nt: TGTGCCAGCAGCCACCAGACAGGGGGCGCCGTGAACACTGAAGCTTTCTTT; cdr3_aa: CASSHQTGGAVNTEAFF
d_call: TRBD1; j_call: TRBJ2-7; v_call: TRBV3-1/TRBV3-2; clone_size: .; cdr3_nt: TGTGCCAGCAGCTTTTCTGGGTCGGGACAGGAGTACTTC; cdr3_aa: CASSFSGSGQEYF
d_call: TRBD2; j_call: TRBJ2-3; v_call: TRBV9; clone_size: once; cdr3_nt: TGTGCCAGCAGCCCAGGAGCGGGGTTGGTAGATACGCAGTATTTT; cdr3_aa: CASSPGAGLVDTQYF
d_call: .; j_call: TRBJ1-5; v_call: TRBV27; clone_size: .; cdr3_nt: TGTGCCAGCAGTTCCACGAGGGGCGGGGTCTTCAATCAGCCCCAGCATTTT; cdr3_aa: CASSSTRGGVFNQPQHF
d_call: TRBD1; j_call: TRBJ1-5; v_call: TRBV2; clone_size: .; cdr3_nt: TGTGCCAGCAGTATTGACAGGGTTCGCAATCAGCCCCAGCATTTT; cdr3_aa: CASSIDRVRNQPQHF
d_call: TRBD1; j_call: TRBJ1-4; v_call: TRBV15; clone_size: .; cdr3_nt: TGTGCCACCAGCCCAACCTCGGGACAGGGAAAGGGTAATGAAAAACTGTTTTTT; cdr3_aa: CATSPTSGQGKGNEKLFF
d_call: TRBD2; j_call: TRBJ2-3; v_call: TRBV5-4; clone_size: .; cdr3_nt: TGTGCCAGCAGGTCTAGCGCGGGAGGGGGTAATACGCAGTATTTT; cdr3_aa: CASRSSAGGGNTQYF
d_call: TRBD1; j_call: TRBJ2-7; v_call: TRBV5-4; clone_size: .; cdr3_nt: TGTGCCAGCAGCAAACCGGGACAGGGGGTGAGGGAGCAGTACTTC; cdr3_aa: CASSKPGQGVREQYF
d_call: .; j_call: TRBJ2-4; v_call: TRBV5-4; clone_size: .; cdr3_nt: TGTGCCAGCAGCTTCGGCCCGGAAGAGCGCGCCAAAAACATTCAGTACTTC; cdr3_aa: CASSFGPEERAKNIQYF
d_call: TRBD1; j_call: TRBJ1-2; v_call: TRBV10-3; clone_size: .; cdr3_nt: TGTGCCATCAGTGAGACGGCGAGACAGGGGGAGGGCTACACCTTC; cdr3_aa: CAISETARQGEGYTF
d_call: TRBD1; j_call: TRBJ2-7; v_call: TRBV4-1; clone_size: few; cdr3_nt: TGCGCCAGCAGCCAAGAGGGACAGTTCCCCTCCCCGCTGAGTTACGAGCAGTACTTC; cdr3_aa: CASSQEGQFPSPLSYEQYF
d_call: .; j_call: TRBJ2-5; v_call: TRBV6-2/TRBV6-3; clone_size: .; cdr3_nt: TGTGCCAGCAGTTACGAGGAACAAGAGACCCAGTACTTC; cdr3_aa: CASSYEEQETQYF
d_call: .; j_call: TRBJ2-3; v_call: TRBV3-1/TRBV3-2; clone_size: .; cdr3_nt: TGTGCCAGCAGCCCCGGCGGGGGCACAGATACGCAGTATTTT; cdr3_aa: CASSPGGGTDTQYF
d_call: TRBD1; j_call: TRBJ2-5; v_call: TRBV19; clone_size: .; cdr3_nt: TGTGCCAGTAGTATGGGACAGGGTGTAGAGACCCAGTACTTC; cdr3_aa: CASSMGQGVETQYF
d_call: TRBD2; j_call: TRBJ2-3; v_call: TRBV18; clone_size: .; cdr3_nt: TGTGCCAGCTCAGAACTGTTCGGACTAGCGGTTACAGATACGCAGTATTTT; cdr3_aa: CASSELFGLAVTDTQYF
d_call: .; j_call: TRBJ2-7; v_call: TRBV27; clone_size: .; cdr3_nt: TGTGCCAGCCACTTTGCCGGCTCCTACGAGCAGTACTTC; cdr3_aa: CASHFAGSYEQYF
d_call: TRBD2; j_call: TRBJ2-5; v_call: TRBV4-2; clone_size: few; cdr3_nt: TGTGCCAGCAGCCAAGCTGAACTAGCGAGAGAGACCCAGTACTTC; cdr3_aa: CASSQAELARETQYF
d_call: .; j_call: TRBJ1-2; v_call: TRBV19; clone_size: .; cdr3_nt: TGTGCCAGTAGTATAGCCCTAGCTAACTATGGCTACACCTTC; cdr3_aa: CASSIALANYGYTF
d_call: TRBD1; j_call: TRBJ2-7; v_call: TRBV5-5; clone_size: once; cdr3_nt: TGTGCCAGCAGTCAAGGGGGCAGGGCCTACGAGCAGTACTTC; cdr3_aa: CASSQGGRAYEQYF
d_call: TRBD1; j_call: TRBJ1-2; v_call: TRBV3-1/TRBV3-2; clone_size: .; cdr3_nt: TGTGCCAGCAGCCCGACAGGGGCCTATGGCTACACCTTC; cdr3_aa: CASSPTGAYGYTF
d_call: .; j_call: TRBJ2-3; v_call: TRBV11-3; clone_size: few; cdr3_nt: TGTGCCAGCAGCCCAGCGAGGAGCACAGATACGCAGTATTTT; cdr3_aa: CASSPARSTDTQYF
d_call: .; j_call: TRBJ2-6; v_call: TRBV4-1; clone_size: .; cdr3_nt: TGCGCCAGCAGCCTCGAACCTGGACGGGACTCTGGGGCCAACGTCCTGACTTTC; cdr3_aa: CASSLEPGRDSGANVLTF
d_call: .; j_call: TRBJ1-1; v_call: TRBV4-1; clone_size: .; cdr3_nt: TGCGCCAGCAGGGTGACAGTGAACACTGAAGCTTTCTTT; cdr3_aa: CASRVTVNTEAFF
d_call: .; j_call: TRBJ2-7; v_call: TRBV4-2; clone_size: .; cdr3_nt: TGTGCCAGCAGCCAAGATCGTAGCGGCTCCTACGAGCAGTACTTC; cdr3_aa: CASSQDRSGSYEQYF
d_call: .; j_call: TRBJ2-5; v_call: TRBV7-2; clone_size: .; cdr3_nt: TGTGCCAGCAGCTTAGGGGGGGACAGCCAAGAGACCCAGTACTTC; cdr3_aa: CASSLGGDSQETQYF
d_call: TRBD1; j_call: TRBJ2-5; v_call: TRBV7-8; clone_size: .; cdr3_nt: TGTGCCAGCAGGATCCCAGGGGGCGGAGAGACCCAGTACTTC; cdr3_aa: CASRIPGGGETQYF
d_call: TRBD2; j_call: TRBJ2-5; v_call: TRBV19; clone_size: .; cdr3_nt: TGTGCCAGTAGTAGGACTAGCGGGGGGGCTCGAGAGACCCAGTACTTC; cdr3_aa: CASSRTSGGARETQYF
d_call: .; j_call: TRBJ2-1; v_call: TRBV5-4; clone_size: .; cdr3_nt: TGTGCCAGCGAGACCAGGGGCCTCTCCTACAATGAGCAGTTCTTC; cdr3_aa: CASETRGLSYNEQFF
d_call: .; j_call: TRBJ2-2; v_call: TRBV19; clone_size: .; cdr3_nt: TGTGCCAGTAGTCCTTTGACAGGTAACACCGGGGAGCTGTTTTTT; cdr3_aa: CASSPLTGNTGELFF
d_call: .; j_call: TRBJ2-3; v_call: TRBV5-4; clone_size: .; cdr3_nt: TGTGCCAGCAGCCCTAGCACAGATACGCAGTATTTT; cdr3_aa: CASSPSTDTQYF
d_call: .; j_call: TRBJ2-5; v_call: TRBV5-4; clone_size: .; cdr3_nt: TGTGCCAGCAGGGGTGAGGCAGAGACCCAGTACTTC; cdr3_aa: CASRGEAETQYF
d_call: .; j_call: TRBJ1-1; v_call: TRBV5-8; clone_size: .; cdr3_nt: TGTGCCAGCAGCTTGGCTCAGAGGGCTTTCTTT; cdr3_aa: CASSLAQRAFF
d_call: TRBD1; j_call: TRBJ1-4; v_call: TRBV7-9; clone_size: .; cdr3_nt: TGTGCCAGCAGCTTCGCCGGGACAGGGGATGAAAAACTGTTTTTT; cdr3_aa: CASSFAGTGDEKLFF
d_call: .; j_call: TRBJ2-4; v_call: TRBV25-1; clone_size: few; cdr3_nt: TGTGCCAGCAGTGAAAGAACAGGGTCCAAAAACATTCAGTACTTC; cdr3_aa: CASSERTGSKNIQYF
d_call: .; j_call: TRBJ1-1; v_call: TRBV13; clone_size: .; cdr3_nt: TGTGCCAGCAGCTCCGAGAGGGGGTTCGCTGAAGCTTTCTTT; cdr3_aa: CASSSERGFAEAFF
d_call: TRBD2; j_call: TRBJ2-1; v_call: TRBV6-5; clone_size: once; cdr3_nt: TGTGCCAGCAGGATATGGACTAGCGGCTACAATGAGCAGTTCTTC; cdr3_aa: CASRIWTSGYNEQFF